This TCR beta chain was identified during a study of cytomegalovirus exposure and HLA in healthy donors. General study results and limits: According to the study, about 180 TCR beta chains were cytomegalovirus-associated. As a later analysis showed, a missense DCLRE1C variant was linked to trimming of TCR beta V- and J-genes. Judged likely to be a sequencing artifact was a cluster of highly shared sequence variants.

PCR amplification relied on 60 Vbeta primers (plus 13 Jbeta primers). Generated by immunoSEQ multiplex PCR, the TCRdb table keeps only in-frame clones and is missing some. The table lists 30,000 to 45,000 clones. This CDR3 is 15 amino acids long. Deletions cut 3 bases from V and 1 base from J, with 9 bases between. Germline V lookup: CDR1 SGHTA, CDR2 FQGTGA. Points on this clone: Its target is not known.

The clonotype comes from a man in his forties or fifties in good health and CMV-seropositive. The gene calls are TRBV7-3 and TRBJ2-2, with D perhaps TRBD1 (6 bases). Sequencing input: PBMCs. The CDR3: CASSLGHQNTGELFF. For the CDR3, the DNA is TGTGCCAGCAGCTTGGGACACCAGAACACCGGGGAGCTGTTTTTT.